This T cell receptor beta chain is drawn from a study of T-cell memory formation after mild COVID-19. About the study: TCR clusters showed largely donor specificity. Whole-study results and caveats: Contracting CD8+ clones were enriched in EMRA, CD4+ mainly in CM and EM. Second-wave clones with a day 37 peak had unconfirmed SARS-CoV-2 specificity. CD4/CD8 balance held among clones contracting day 15 to 85, and later expanders leaned CD4+.

The CDR3 runs to 16 residues. The germline V and J ends were trimmed by 4 bases and 3 bases, with 19 bases remaining between them. Germline values: CDR1 SEHNR, CDR2 FQNEAQ (reference sequence). This clonotype is deemed large. Its antigen is still unknown. TCRdb called the 5' RACE reads again in MiXCR, with one record for every CDR3 protein. This table holds under 110,000 distinct CDR3 sequences, around 12% found once. The chain couples TRBV7-9 to TRBJ2-7; D gene unclear. Sequencing was performed on PBMCs or a T cell subset sorted from them (not recorded which). The sequence came from an adult woman who had mild COVID-19 (a few samples of this study predate the infection). Cell type and time point are not known. CDR3 residues: CASSSGLTGTRYEQYF. CDR3 coding DNA: TGTGCCAGCAGCTCGGGTTTGACTGGCACCCGCTACGAGCAGTACTTC.